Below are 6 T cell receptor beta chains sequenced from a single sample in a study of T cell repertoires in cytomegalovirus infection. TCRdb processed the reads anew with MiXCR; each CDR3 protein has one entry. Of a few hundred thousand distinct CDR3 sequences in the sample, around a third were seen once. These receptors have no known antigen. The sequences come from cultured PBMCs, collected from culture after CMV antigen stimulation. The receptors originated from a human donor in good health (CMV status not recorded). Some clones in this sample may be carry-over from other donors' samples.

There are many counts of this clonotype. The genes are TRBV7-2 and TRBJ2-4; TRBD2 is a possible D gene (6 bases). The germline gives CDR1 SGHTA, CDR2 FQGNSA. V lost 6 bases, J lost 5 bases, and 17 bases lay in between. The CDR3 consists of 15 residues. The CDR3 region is CASSRGGRKENIQYF. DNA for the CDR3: TGTGCCAGCAGTAGGGGAGGTAGAAAGGAAAACATTCAGTACTTC.

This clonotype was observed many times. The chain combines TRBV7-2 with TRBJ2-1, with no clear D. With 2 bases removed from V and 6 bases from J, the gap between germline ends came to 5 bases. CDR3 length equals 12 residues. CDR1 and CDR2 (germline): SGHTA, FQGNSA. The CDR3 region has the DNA TGTGCCAGCAGCTTAAACAGCAATGAGCAGTTCTTC. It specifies CASSLNSNEQFF.

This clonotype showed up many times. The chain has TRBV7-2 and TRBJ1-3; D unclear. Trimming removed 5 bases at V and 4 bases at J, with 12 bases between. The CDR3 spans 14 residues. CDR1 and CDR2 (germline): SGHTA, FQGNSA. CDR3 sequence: CASSVSGSGNTIYF. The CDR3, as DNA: TGTGCCAGCAGCGTTTCAGGATCCGGAAACACCATATATTTT.

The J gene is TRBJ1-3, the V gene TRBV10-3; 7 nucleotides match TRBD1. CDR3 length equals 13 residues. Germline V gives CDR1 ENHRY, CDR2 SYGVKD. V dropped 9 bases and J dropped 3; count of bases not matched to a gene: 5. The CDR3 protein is CAMRGTVGNTIYF. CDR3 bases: TGTGCCATGAGGGGGACAGTTGGAAACACCATATATTTT.

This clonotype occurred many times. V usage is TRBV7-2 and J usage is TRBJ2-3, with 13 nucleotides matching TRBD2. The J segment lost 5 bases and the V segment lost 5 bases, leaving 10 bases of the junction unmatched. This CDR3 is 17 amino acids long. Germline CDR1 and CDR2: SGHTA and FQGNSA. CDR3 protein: CASSPVSLAGGKDTQYF. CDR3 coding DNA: TGTGCCAGCAGCCCCGTCTCACTAGCGGGAGGGAAAGATACGCAGTATTTT. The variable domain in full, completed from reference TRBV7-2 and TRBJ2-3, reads GAGVSQSPSNKVTEKGKDVELRCDPISGHTALYWYRQSLGQGLEFLIYFQGNSAPDKSGLPSDRFSAERTGGSVSTLTIQRTQQEDSAVYLCASSPVSLAGGKDTQYFGPGTRLTVL.

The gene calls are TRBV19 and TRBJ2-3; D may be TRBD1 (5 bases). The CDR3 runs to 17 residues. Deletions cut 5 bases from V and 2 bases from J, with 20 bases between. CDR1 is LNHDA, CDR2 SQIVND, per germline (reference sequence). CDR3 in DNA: TGTGCCAGTAGTCCCGGACATCTGGGATCAAACACAGATACGCAGTATTTT. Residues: CASSPGHLGSNTDTQYF.